This T cell receptor (beta chain) comes out of a study of blood T cell repertoires in COVID-19. For the study at large: The analysed material was cDNA or gDNA that came from T cells, B-cell-depleted T cells, or PBMCs.

How the authors handled the data: Amplification from reference gene primers served as the basis for estimated nucleated cell counts. Repertoires were generated with immunoSEQ multiplex PCR, while TCRdb's copy carries only in-frame clones and drops some. That table furnishes V, J and clone size, whereas the DNA furnished D and trimming. The sample yields about 28,000 clones, around 87% seen once. Germline V CDR1 and CDR2: KGHSH, LQKENI. The CDR3 covers 16 residues. J lost 5 bases, V lost 0 bases, and 7 bases had no gene match. The chain carries TRBV18 and TRBJ2-3; 8 bases are shared with TRBD2. The source is a man aged 55 to 70 with active COVID-19. The source material was peripheral blood. Here the CDR3 DNA reads TGTGCCAGCTCACCACCGGTTGGCGGGGGGCAAGATACGCAGTATTTT. This sequence encodes CASSPPVGGGQDTQYF.